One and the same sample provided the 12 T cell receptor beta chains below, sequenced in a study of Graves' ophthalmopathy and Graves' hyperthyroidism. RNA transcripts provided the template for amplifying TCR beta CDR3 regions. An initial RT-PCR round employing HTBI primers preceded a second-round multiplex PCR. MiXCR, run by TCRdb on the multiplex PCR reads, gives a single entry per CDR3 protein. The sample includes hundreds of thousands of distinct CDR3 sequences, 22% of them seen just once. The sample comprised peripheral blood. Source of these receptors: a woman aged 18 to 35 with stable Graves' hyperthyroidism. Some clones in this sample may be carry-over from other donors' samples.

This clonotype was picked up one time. Here the CDR3 reads CATSENRAGYGYTF. The CDR3 DNA sequence: TGTGCCACCAGTGAGAACAGGGCGGGCTATGGCTACACCTTC. This chain joins TRBV24-1 and TRBJ1-2, with D possibly TRBD1 on 6 matching bases. This CDR3 is built from 14 residues. Trimming removed 4 bases at V and 4 bases at J, with 12 bases between. CDR1 is KGHDR, CDR2 SFDVKD, per germline.

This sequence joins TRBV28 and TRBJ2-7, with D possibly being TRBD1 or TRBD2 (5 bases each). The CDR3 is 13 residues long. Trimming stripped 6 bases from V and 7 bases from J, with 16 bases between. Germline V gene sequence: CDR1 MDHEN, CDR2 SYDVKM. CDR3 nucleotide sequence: TGTGCCAGCAGCCCCCCCGGGGCGCAGGAGCAGTACTTC. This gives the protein CASSPPGAQEQYF.

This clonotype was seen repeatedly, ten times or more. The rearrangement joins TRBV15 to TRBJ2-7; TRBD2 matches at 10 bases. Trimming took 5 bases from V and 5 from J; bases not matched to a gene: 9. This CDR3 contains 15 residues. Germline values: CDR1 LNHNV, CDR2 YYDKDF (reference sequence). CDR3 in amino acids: CATSGMLAGAHEQYF. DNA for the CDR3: TGTGCCACCAGCGGAATGCTAGCGGGGGCTCACGAGCAGTACTTC.

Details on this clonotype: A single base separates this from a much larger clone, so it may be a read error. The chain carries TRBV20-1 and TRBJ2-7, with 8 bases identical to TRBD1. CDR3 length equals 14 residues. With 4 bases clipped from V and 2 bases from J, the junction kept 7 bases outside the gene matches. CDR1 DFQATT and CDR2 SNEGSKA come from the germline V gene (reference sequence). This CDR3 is CSANPPDRAYEQYV. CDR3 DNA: TGCAGTGCTAATCCCCCGGACAGGGCCTACGAGCAGTACGTC.

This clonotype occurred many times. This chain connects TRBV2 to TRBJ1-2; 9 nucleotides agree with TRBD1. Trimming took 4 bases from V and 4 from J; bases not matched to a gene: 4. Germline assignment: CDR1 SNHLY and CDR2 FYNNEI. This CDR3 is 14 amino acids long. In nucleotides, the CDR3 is TGTGCCAGCAGTGGGACAGGGGTTGGCTATGGCTACACCTTC. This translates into CASSGTGVGYGYTF.

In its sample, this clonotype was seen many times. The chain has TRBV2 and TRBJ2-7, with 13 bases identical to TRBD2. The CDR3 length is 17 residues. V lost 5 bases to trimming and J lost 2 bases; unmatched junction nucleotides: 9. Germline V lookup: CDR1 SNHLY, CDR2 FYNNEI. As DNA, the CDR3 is TGTGCCAGCAGTTTGACTAGCGGGAGGAGAGAAACCTACGAGCAGTACTTC. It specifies CASSLTSGRRETYEQYF.

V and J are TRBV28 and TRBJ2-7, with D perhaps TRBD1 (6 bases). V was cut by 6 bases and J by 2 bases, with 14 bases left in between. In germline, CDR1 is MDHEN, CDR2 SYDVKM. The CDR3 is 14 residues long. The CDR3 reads CASREQGWTYEQYF. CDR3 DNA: TGTGCCAGCAGAGAACAGGGTTGGACCTACGAGCAGTACTTC.

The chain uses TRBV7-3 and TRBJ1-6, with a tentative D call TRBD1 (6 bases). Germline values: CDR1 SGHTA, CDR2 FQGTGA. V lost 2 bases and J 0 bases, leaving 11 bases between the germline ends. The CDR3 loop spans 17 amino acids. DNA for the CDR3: TGTGCCAGCAGCTTACGAGGAGGGGGCTCCTATAATTCACCCCTCCACTTT. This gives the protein CASSLRGGGSYNSPLHF. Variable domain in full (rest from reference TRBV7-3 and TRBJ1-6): GAGVSQTPSNKVTEKGKYVELRCDPISGHTALYWYRQSLGQGPEFLIYFQGTGAADDSGLPNDRFFAVRPEGSVSTLKIQRTERGDSAVYLCASSLRGGGSYNSPLHFGNGTRLTVT.

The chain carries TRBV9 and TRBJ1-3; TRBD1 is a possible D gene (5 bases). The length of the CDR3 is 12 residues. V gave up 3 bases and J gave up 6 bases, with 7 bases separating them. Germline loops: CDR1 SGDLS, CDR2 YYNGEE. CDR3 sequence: CASSGGENTIYF. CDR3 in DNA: TGTGCCAGCAGCGGAGGGGAAAACACCATATATTTT.

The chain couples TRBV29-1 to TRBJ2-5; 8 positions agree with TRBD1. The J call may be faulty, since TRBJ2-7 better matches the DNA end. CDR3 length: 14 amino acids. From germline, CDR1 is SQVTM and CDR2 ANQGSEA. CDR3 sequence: CSVEDRGPTYEQYF. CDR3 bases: TGCAGCGTTGAAGACAGGGGGCCCACCTACGAGCAGTACTTC.

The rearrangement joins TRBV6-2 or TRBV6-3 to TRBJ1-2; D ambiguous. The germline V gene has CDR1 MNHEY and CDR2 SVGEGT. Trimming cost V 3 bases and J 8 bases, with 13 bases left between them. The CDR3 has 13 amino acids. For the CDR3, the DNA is TGTGCCAGCAGTTATGTTGGGTATGGAGGCTACACCTTC. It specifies CASSYVGYGGYTF.

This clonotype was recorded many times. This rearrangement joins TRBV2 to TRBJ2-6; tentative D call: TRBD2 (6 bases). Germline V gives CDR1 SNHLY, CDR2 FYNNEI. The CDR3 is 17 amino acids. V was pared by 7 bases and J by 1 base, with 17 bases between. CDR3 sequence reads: CASTGLPGTSGANVLTF. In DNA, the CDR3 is TGTGCCAGCACAGGCCTACCAGGGACTTCTGGGGCCAACGTCCTGACTTTC.